A single sample gave rise to the 18 T cell receptor beta chains below, sequenced in a study of cytomegalovirus exposure and HLA in healthy donors. The PCR had 60 Vbeta and 13 Jbeta primers. The method was immunoSEQ multiplex PCR; TCRdb's version includes in-frame clones alone and lacks a portion of them. The sample shows about 130,000 clones, approximately 80% of them seen only once. The sample taken for sequencing was PBMCs. These TCRs come from a young man in good health and CMV-seropositive.

The CDR3 bases are TGTGCCAGCAGCTTGCCCAAGCTAAGGCGGATTACGGAGCAGTACTTC. The encoded protein is CASSLPKLRRITEQYF. The chain uses TRBV5-6 and TRBJ2-7, with D uncertain. The length of the CDR3 is 16 residues. The V end was cut by 1 base, the J end by 7 bases, with 21 bases between. Germline assignment: CDR1 SGHDT and CDR2 YYEEEE.

This clone was seen only once. The chain has TRBV30 and TRBJ2-7; tentative D call: TRBD2 (7 bases). The CDR3 has 14 amino acids. The V gene's germline CDR1 is GTSNPN and CDR2 SVGIG (reference sequence). Trimming removed 0 bases from V and 4 bases from J, with 13 bases in between. The CDR3 nucleotides read TGTGCCTGGAGTGTAACGGGGGGCTGGTACGAGCAGTACTTC. Translation: CAWSVTGGWYEQYF.

This clone appeared a single time. The rearrangement links TRBV27 to TRBJ2-3, with a tentative D call TRBD2 (8 bases). V lost 3 bases and J 4 bases, leaving 20 bases between the germline ends. The CDR3 spans 17 residues. From germline, CDR1 is MNHEY and CDR2 SMNVEV (reference sequence). The CDR3 spells CASSFGGGQHISDTQYF. CDR3 DNA: TGTGCCAGCAGTTTCGGGGGGGGACAGCATATCTCAGATACGCAGTATTTT.

This clone has only one observation. The chain recombines TRBV11-2 with TRBJ2-3, with D possibly matching TRBD1 (6 bases). The CDR3 covers 14 residues. Trimming took 2 bases from V and 3 from J, leaving 9 bases between them. Germline V gene sequence: CDR1 SGHAT, CDR2 FQNNGV. As DNA, the CDR3 is TGTGCCAGCAGCTTAAGTAGGGGGACAGATACGCAGTATTTT. As protein: CASSLSRGTDTQYF.

V and J are TRBV4-1 and TRBJ1-2; D gene unclear. This CDR3 has 16 residues. Germline V lookup: CDR1 MGHRA, CDR2 YSYEKL. V gave up 0 bases and J gave up 4 bases, with 15 bases separating them. The CDR3 here is CASSQDSSGVLYGYTF. The CDR3 coding sequence is TGCGCCAGCAGCCAAGATTCCTCAGGTGTTCTCTATGGCTACACCTTC.

The chain is built from TRBV28 and TRBJ2-1, with D possibly TRBD2 on 7 matching bases. Germline V CDR1 and CDR2: MDHEN, SYDVKM. The CDR3 is 15 amino acids. V was shortened by 7 bases and J by 3 bases, with 16 bases between the two germline ends. The CDR3 DNA reads TGTGCCAGCACATCCGGGGGGCTAAACTACAATGAGCAGTTCTTC. Amino acid sequence: CASTSGGLNYNEQFF.

V is TRBV10-3 and J is TRBJ1-2, with 12 bases that match TRBD1. V dropped 6 bases and J dropped 8; count of bases not matched to a gene: 4. The CDR3 runs to 13 residues. Germline V gene sequence: CDR1 ENHRY, CDR2 SYGVKD. DNA for the CDR3: TGTGCCATCAGCCGGGACAGGGGGCGCGGCTACACCTTC. Amino acid sequence: CAISRDRGRGYTF.

This CDR3 is CASSQPGRDSAYEQYF. The CDR3 region has the DNA TGCGCCAGCAGCCAACCCGGCCGGGACAGTGCCTACGAGCAGTACTTC. The rearrangement joins TRBV4-1 to TRBJ2-7, with 7 bases fitting TRBD1. Germline values: CDR1 MGHRA, CDR2 YSYEKL. The J segment lost 2 bases and the V segment lost 2 bases, leaving 9 bases of the junction unmatched. CDR3 size: 16 residues.

The rearrangement links TRBV9 to TRBJ2-3; D is undetermined. CDR1 and CDR2 (germline): SGDLS, YYNGEE. Deletions cut 0 bases from V and 0 bases from J, with 8 bases between. The CDR3 extends over 15 amino acids. CDR3 in amino acids: CASSVDQASTDTQYF. The DNA for the CDR3 is TGTGCCAGCAGCGTAGATCAGGCTAGCACAGATACGCAGTATTTT.

The rearrangement links TRBV4-2 to TRBJ1-1, with 10 positions matching TRBD1. With 2 bases clipped from V and 4 bases from J, the junction kept 7 bases outside the gene matches. CDR1 and CDR2 (germline): LGHNA, YNFKEQ. The CDR3 has 16 residues. This CDR3 reads CASSQPDRGLSTEAFF. The CDR3 DNA reads TGTGCCAGCAGCCAACCCGACAGGGGGCTGAGCACTGAAGCTTTCTTT.

The gene calls are TRBV6-1 and TRBJ2-3, with 7 bases that match TRBD2. Germline assignment: CDR1 MNHNS and CDR2 SASEGT. The CDR3 has 13 residues. V lost 5 bases to trimming and J lost 2 bases; unmatched junction nucleotides: 1. This CDR3 is CASSRDYTDTQYF. The CDR3 DNA reads as TGTGCCAGCAGTCGGGACTACACAGATACGCAGTATTTT.

The chain recombines TRBV4-1 with TRBJ1-2, with 9 bases identical to TRBD1. Trimming took 3 bases from V and 8 from J; bases not matched to a gene: 13. In germline, CDR1 is MGHRA, CDR2 YSYEKL. This CDR3 contains 16 residues. As DNA, the CDR3 is TGCGCCAGCAGCCAGATTCCGGGACAGGGACTTCTAGGCTACACCTTC. It translates to CASSQIPGQGLLGYTF.

Here the CDR3 DNA reads TGTGCCAGCAGTCAACTAGCGGGGGCCCAGCAGTACTTC. Its translation: CASSQLAGAQQYF. The chain couples TRBV14 to TRBJ2-7; 11 bases are a match to TRBD2. CDR3 size: 13 residues. With V trimmed by 6 bases and J by 8 bases, 6 bases remained unmatched. Germline CDR1 SGHDN, CDR2 FVKESK.

There are a few counts of this clone. The J gene is TRBJ2-7, the V gene TRBV5-1; 7 bases are shared with TRBD1. Germline CDR1 and CDR2: SGHRS and YFSETQ. This CDR3 region has 17 residues. V lost 0 bases and J lost 0; bases outside the gene matches: 9. Here the CDR3 DNA reads TGCGCCAGCAGCTTGGTAAGGGTCGGGACAGCCTCCTACGAGCAGTACTTC. The encoded protein is CASSLVRVGTASYEQYF.

The gene calls are TRBV27 and TRBJ1-6; the match to TRBD1 covers 7 bases. V shed 5 bases and J 10 bases; nucleotides not matched to a gene: 8. This CDR3 has 14 amino acids. Germline V gene lookup returns CDR1 MNHEY and CDR2 SMNVEV (reference sequence). CDR3 sequence: CASSSPEGASPLHF. In nucleotides, the CDR3 is TGTGCCAGCAGTAGCCCCGAGGGGGCCTCACCCCTCCACTTT.

The genes are TRBV7-9 and TRBJ2-7; weak D call: TRBD1 (6 bases). The germline CDR1 and CDR2 sequences are SEHNR and FQNEAQ (reference sequence). V was clipped by 4 bases and J by 2 bases, with 12 bases between them. This CDR3 has 14 residues. The CDR3 DNA reads as TGTGCCAGCAGCTCCCCGACAGGAACCTACGAGCAGTACTTC. Translation gives CASSSPTGTYEQYF.

The chain employs TRBV27 and TRBJ2-1; 11 positions match TRBD1. V shed 2 bases and J 3 bases; nucleotides not matched to a gene: 0. Germline V CDR1 and CDR2: MNHEY, SMNVEV (reference sequence). The CDR3 contains 15 residues. This chain's CDR3 is CASSLGTGGYNEQFF. The CDR3 coding sequence is TGTGCCAGCAGTTTAGGGACAGGGGGCTACAATGAGCAGTTCTTC.

CDR3 coding DNA: TGTGCCAGCAGCTTGAAGGCAGGGTTTGCGGATTCCTATAATTCACCCCTCCACTTT. Its protein is CASSLKAGFADSYNSPLHF. The chain is built from TRBV5-6 and TRBJ1-6, with D tentatively TRBD1 (5 bases). The CDR3 runs to 19 residues. CDR1 and CDR2 (germline): SGHDT, YYEEEE. The germline V and J ends were trimmed by 1 base and 1 base, with 18 bases remaining between them.